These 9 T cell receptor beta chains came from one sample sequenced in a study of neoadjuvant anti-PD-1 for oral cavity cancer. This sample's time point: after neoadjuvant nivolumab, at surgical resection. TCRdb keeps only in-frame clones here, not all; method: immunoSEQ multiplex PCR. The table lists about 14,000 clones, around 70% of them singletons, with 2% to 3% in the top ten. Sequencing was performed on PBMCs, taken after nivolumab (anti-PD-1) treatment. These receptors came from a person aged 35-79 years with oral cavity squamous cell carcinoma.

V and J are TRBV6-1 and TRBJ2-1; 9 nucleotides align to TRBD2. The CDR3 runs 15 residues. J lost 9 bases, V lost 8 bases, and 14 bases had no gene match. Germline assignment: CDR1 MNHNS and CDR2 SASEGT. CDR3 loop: CASSGQVLAGTEQFF. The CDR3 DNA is TGTGCCAGCTCAGGGCAGGTACTAGCGGGTACTGAGCAGTTCTTC.

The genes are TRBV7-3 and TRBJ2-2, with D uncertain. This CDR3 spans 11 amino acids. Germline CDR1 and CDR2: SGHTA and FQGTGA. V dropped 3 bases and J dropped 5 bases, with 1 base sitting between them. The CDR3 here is CASSLTGELFF. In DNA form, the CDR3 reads TGTGCCAGCAGCTTGACCGGGGAGCTGTTTTTT.

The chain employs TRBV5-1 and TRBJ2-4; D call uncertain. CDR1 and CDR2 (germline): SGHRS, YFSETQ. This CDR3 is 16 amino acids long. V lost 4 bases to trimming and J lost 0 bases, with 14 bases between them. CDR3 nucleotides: TGCGCCAGCAGCCTAGGACGGTTGCTAGCCAAAAACATTCAGTACTTC. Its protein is CASSLGRLLAKNIQYF.

CDR3 nucleotides: TGTGCCAGCAGCTTGGGACAGGGGAACACCGGGGAGCTGTTTTTT. Protein sequence: CASSLGQGNTGELFF. This chain joins TRBV5-4 and TRBJ2-2; TRBD1 agrees at 7 bases. This CDR3 is built from 15 residues. Germline V gene data show CDR1 as SGHNT and CDR2 as YYREEE (reference sequence). The ends lost 0 bases at V and 1 base at J; junction bases unmatched: 0.

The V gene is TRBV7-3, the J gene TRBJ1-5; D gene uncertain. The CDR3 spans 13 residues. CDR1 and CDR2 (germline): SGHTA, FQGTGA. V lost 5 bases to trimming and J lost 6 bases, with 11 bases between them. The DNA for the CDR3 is TGTGCCAGCAGCCCCGGGCACGGTCAGCCCCAGCATTTT. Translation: CASSPGHGQPQHF.

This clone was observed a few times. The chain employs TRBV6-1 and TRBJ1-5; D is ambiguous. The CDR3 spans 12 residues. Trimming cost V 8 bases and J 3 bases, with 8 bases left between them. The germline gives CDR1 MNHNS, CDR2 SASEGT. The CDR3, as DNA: TGTGCCAGCCGTACGACCAATCAGCCCCAGCATTTT. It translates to CASRTTNQPQHF.

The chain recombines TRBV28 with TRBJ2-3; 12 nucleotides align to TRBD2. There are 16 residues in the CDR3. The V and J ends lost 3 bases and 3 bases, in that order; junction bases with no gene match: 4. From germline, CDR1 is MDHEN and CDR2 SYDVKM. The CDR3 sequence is CASSFALAGGTDTQYF. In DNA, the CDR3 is TGTGCCAGCAGTTTCGCTCTAGCGGGAGGGACAGATACGCAGTATTTT.

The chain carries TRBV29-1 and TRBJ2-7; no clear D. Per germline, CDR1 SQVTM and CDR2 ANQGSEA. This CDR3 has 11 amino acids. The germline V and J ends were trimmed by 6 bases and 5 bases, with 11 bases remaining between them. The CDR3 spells CSVSSGDEQYF. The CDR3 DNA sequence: TGCAGCGTCTCGAGTGGGGACGAGCAGTACTTC.

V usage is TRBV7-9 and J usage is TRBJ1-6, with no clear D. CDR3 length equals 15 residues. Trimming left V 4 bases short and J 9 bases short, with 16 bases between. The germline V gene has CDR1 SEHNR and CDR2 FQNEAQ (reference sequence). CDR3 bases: TGTGCCAGCAGCTCATATAACGCCCCTGGTTCACCCCTCCACTTT. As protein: CASSSYNAPGSPLHF.